This T cell receptor (beta chain) originates from a study of graft-versus-host responses after intestinal transplantation. V shed 2 bases and J 7 bases; nucleotides not matched to a gene: 4. Germline V CDR1 and CDR2: MNHEY, SVGAGI. The CDR3 is 14 residues long. In regard to this clone: Its target is unknown.

Only in-frame clones appear in the TCRdb table, and some are missing; sequencing was by immunoSEQ multiplex PCR. This table holds about 93,000 clones, about 93% found once. This chain joins TRBV6-5 and TRBJ2-1; 8 bases are shared with TRBD1. This clonotype originated in a human donor who received an intestinal transplant. The specimen was unstimulated CD8+ T cells sorted from spleen or lymph node cells, collected before intestinal transplant. DNA of the CDR3: TGTGCCAGCAGTTACCAGGGGGCGAGAAATGAGCAGTTCTTC. Amino acid sequence: CASSYQGARNEQFF.